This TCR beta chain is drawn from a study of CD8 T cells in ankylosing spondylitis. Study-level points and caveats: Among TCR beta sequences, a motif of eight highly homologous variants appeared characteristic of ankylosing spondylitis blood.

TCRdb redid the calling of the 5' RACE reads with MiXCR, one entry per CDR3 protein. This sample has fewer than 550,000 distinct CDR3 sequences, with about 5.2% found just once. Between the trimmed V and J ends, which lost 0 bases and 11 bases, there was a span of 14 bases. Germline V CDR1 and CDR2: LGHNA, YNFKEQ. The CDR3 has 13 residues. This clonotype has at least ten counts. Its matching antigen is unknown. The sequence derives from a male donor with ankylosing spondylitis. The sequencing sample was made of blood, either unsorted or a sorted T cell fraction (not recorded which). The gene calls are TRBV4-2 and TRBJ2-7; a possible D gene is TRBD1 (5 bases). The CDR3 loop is CASSQDGRGLEYF. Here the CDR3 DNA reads TGTGCCAGCAGCCAAGATGGTAGGGGTTTGGAGTACTTC.